The 32 T cell receptor beta chains below were found in one sample sequenced in a study of blood T cell repertoires in COVID-19. Profiling relied on immunoSEQ multiplex PCR, and the TCRdb table lists in-frame clones only, not all of them. The sample shows some 130,000 clones, more than 60% of them seen only once. Sequencing was done on a sample of peripheral blood. Receptors were obtained from a woman in her 70s with acute or convalescent COVID-19.

There are a few counts of this clone. This sequence joins TRBV5-1 and TRBJ2-7; 8 nucleotides line up with TRBD1. V dropped 6 bases and J dropped 3; count of bases not matched to a gene: 5. This CDR3 is built from 13 residues. Germline V CDR1 and CDR2: SGHRS, YFSETQ. In nucleotides, the CDR3 is TGCGCCAGCATGGAAGGGACAGGCTACGAGCAGTACTTC. Its translation is CASMEGTGYEQYF.

This chain links TRBV28 with TRBJ2-7, with 7 bases fitting TRBD2. Germline CDR1 MDHEN, CDR2 SYDVKM. Trimming at V came to 2 bases and at J to 7 bases, leaving 8 bases not matched to a gene. CDR3 length equals 14 residues. For the CDR3, the DNA is TGTGCCAGCAGTTTAGGGGGGACTACGGGGGAGCAGTACTTC. Its protein product is CASSLGGTTGEQYF.

The rearrangement joins TRBV11-2 to TRBJ1-1; D gene uncertain. This CDR3 is built from 14 residues. Germline CDR1 reads SGHAT; CDR2 reads FQNNGV. Trimming took 3 bases from V and 6 from J, leaving 14 bases between them. The CDR3 region has the DNA TGTGCCAGCAGCTTCTGGGCCTCGAGTCCTGAAGCTTTCTTT. Translation: CASSFWASSPEAFF.

The chain's CDR3 is CASSYRDRGAGELFF. CDR3 coding DNA: TGTGCCAGCAGTTACCGGGACAGGGGCGCCGGGGAGCTGTTTTTT. The gene calls are TRBV6-6 and TRBJ2-2; 10 bases line up with TRBD1. The V segment lost 2 bases and the J segment 6 bases; nucleotides outside the gene matches: 3. The CDR3 extends over 15 amino acids. Germline CDR1 reads MNHNY; CDR2 reads SVGAGI (reference sequence).

The V and J genes are TRBV29-1 and TRBJ2-2, with 13 bases fitting TRBD2. CDR1 is SQVTM and CDR2 is ANQGSEA in the germline V gene. This CDR3 is 15 amino acids long. V shed 7 bases and J 3 bases; nucleotides not matched to a gene: 5. This chain's CDR3 is CSATGLAGYTGELFF. In DNA, the CDR3 is TGCAGCGCTACGGGACTAGCGGGATACACCGGGGAGCTGTTTTTT.

The chain couples TRBV10-2 to TRBJ2-7; 8 bases fit TRBD1. Germline CDR1 reads WSHSY; CDR2 reads SAAADI. CDR3 length equals 15 residues. V shed 3 bases, J shed 7 bases, and the junction held 11 bases outside the gene matches. The CDR3 loop reads CASSDVGTGKGEQYF. The CDR3 DNA follows: TGCGCCAGCAGTGATGTCGGGACAGGCAAGGGAGAGCAGTACTTC.

The rearrangement joins TRBV7-9 to TRBJ2-5; tentatively, D is TRBD2 (6 bases). The CDR3 covers 16 residues. Trimming shortened V by 5 bases and J by 5 bases, and 21 bases separated the two germline ends. The germline V gene encodes CDR1 SEHNR and CDR2 FQNEAQ (reference sequence). The DNA for the CDR3 is TGTGCCAGCAGCCAGGGAAGACTAGTACTTGGGGAGACCCAGTACTTC. Translating gives CASSQGRLVLGETQYF.

This clone appeared a few times. The rearrangement uses TRBV11-2 and TRBJ1-2; D remains ambiguous. This CDR3 region has 19 residues. Germline V CDR1 and CDR2: SGHAT, FQNNGV. V dropped 0 bases and J dropped 4 bases, with 24 bases sitting between them. CDR3 residues: CASSLEGLAAGVEAYGYTF. The CDR3, as DNA: TGTGCCAGCAGCTTAGAAGGTCTGGCAGCCGGGGTTGAGGCCTATGGCTACACCTTC. The full variable domain, with the rest looked up from reference TRBV11-2 and TRBJ1-2, is EAGVAQSPRYKIIEKRQSVAFWCNPISGHATLYWYQQILGQGPKLLIQFQNNGVVDDSQLPKDRFSAERLKGVDSTLKIQPAKLEDSAVYLCASSLEGLAAGVEAYGYTFGSGTRLTVV.

The V call is TRBV19, the J call TRBJ1-1, with D maybe TRBD1 (6 bases). In germline, CDR1 is LNHDA, CDR2 SQIVND (reference sequence). The CDR3 covers 14 residues. The V end lost 5 bases, the J end lost 2 bases, and 12 bases lay between the germline ends. The CDR3 region has the DNA TGTGCCAGTAGTGCCGGACAGCAAAACACTGAAGCTTTCTTT. Translating it yields CASSAGQQNTEAFF.

This clone was detected once. CDR3 coding DNA: TGTGCCAGCAGCCGTCTAGGGGGGGAAGAGACCCAGTACTTC. Translated, it gives CASSRLGGEETQYF. V usage is TRBV7-9 and J usage is TRBJ2-5, with D maybe TRBD2 (7 bases). From germline, CDR1 is SEHNR and CDR2 FQNEAQ (reference sequence). The ends were cut back, 5 bases at V and 3 bases at J, with 13 bases in the middle. The CDR3 consists of 14 residues.

This clone was found a few times. V gene TRBV7-8 combines with J gene TRBJ2-1; a weak D match, TRBD1 (5 bases). The CDR3 has 14 residues. Trimming took 1 base from V and 5 from J, leaving 9 bases between them. Germline V gives CDR1 SGHVS, CDR2 FQNEAQ. The CDR3 nucleotides read TGTGCCAGCAGCTTAGGGGGCAGGGACAATGAGCAGTTCTTC. It specifies CASSLGGRDNEQFF. The full variable domain, its missing parts supplied by reference TRBV7-8 and TRBJ2-1, is GAGVSQSPRYKVAKRGQDVALRCDPISGHVSLFWYQQALGQGPEFLTYFQNEAQLDKSGLPSDRFFAERPEGSVSTLKIQRTQQEDSAVYLCASSLGGRDNEQFFGPGTRLTVL.

The V call is TRBV18, the J call TRBJ2-5; 8 bases agree with TRBD1. From germline, CDR1 is KGHSH and CDR2 LQKENI. There are 16 residues in the CDR3. Unmatched junction bases numbered 10, after V lost 3 bases and J lost 4 bases. The CDR3 coding sequence is TGTGCCAGCTCACCGGTAACAGGGGGAGCACTAGAGACCCAGTACTTC. As protein: CASSPVTGGALETQYF.

The rearrangement links TRBV10-2 to TRBJ2-1, with TRBD2 matching over 13 bases. J was trimmed by 7 bases and V by 2 bases; bases with no gene match: 8. The V gene's germline CDR1 is WSHSY and CDR2 SAAADI. This CDR3 has 17 residues. CDR3 DNA sequence: TGCGCCAGCAGTGAGGGAAGACTAGCGGGGGGTATTAATGAGCAGTTCTTC. This translates into CASSEGRLAGGINEQFF.

The V and J genes are TRBV2 and TRBJ2-5; D is unclear. V lost 8 bases and J 5 bases, leaving 18 bases between the germline ends. Germline V lookup: CDR1 SNHLY, CDR2 FYNNEI. The CDR3 totals 14 residues. CDR3 sequence reads: CASQLGSARETQYF. In DNA form, the CDR3 reads TGTGCCAGCCAATTAGGATCCGCGAGGGAGACCCAGTACTTC.

This clone was counted a few times. The chain carries TRBV6-2 or TRBV6-3 and TRBJ2-2; 10 nucleotides line up with TRBD1. CDR1 is MNHEY and CDR2 is SVGEGT in the germline V gene. CDR3 size: 16 residues. Trimming cost V 7 bases and J 6 bases; bases outside gene matches: 11. CDR3 nucleotide sequence: TGTGCCAGCACCCCCACCGGGACAGGGGTCCCCGGGGAGCTGTTTTTT. As protein: CASTPTGTGVPGELFF.

The rearrangement links TRBV5-4 to TRBJ2-3; no clear D gene. The germline CDR1 and CDR2 sequences are SGHNT and YYREEE (reference sequence). This CDR3 has 16 amino acids. Trimming took off 0 bases at V and 0 bases at J, with 11 bases between the two ends. The CDR3 DNA is TGTGCCAGCAGCTTGGGGGCGTCCCCTAGCACAGATACGCAGTATTTT. This translates into CASSLGASPSTDTQYF.

The V call is TRBV12-5, the J call TRBJ2-1; D possibly corresponds to TRBD1 (6 bases). V lost 2 bases to trimming and J lost 7 bases, with 9 bases between them. Germline values: CDR1 LGHNT, CDR2 FRNRAP. The CDR3 totals 13 residues. CDR3 region: CASGLQGKNEQFF. The CDR3 region has the DNA TGTGCTAGTGGTTTGCAGGGGAAGAATGAGCAGTTCTTC.

J is TRBJ2-1 and V is TRBV6-5; D is undetermined. Looked up from germline, CDR1 is MNHEY and CDR2 is SVGAGI. Between the trimmed V and J ends, which lost 2 bases and 7 bases, there was a span of 12 bases. This CDR3 has 14 residues. This chain's CDR3 is CASSYVASKNEQFF. CDR3 DNA: TGTGCCAGCAGTTACGTGGCTTCGAAAAATGAGCAGTTCTTC.

CDR3 in amino acids: CASSLDEGAGELFF. Here the CDR3 DNA reads TGTGCCAGCAGCTTGGACGAGGGTGCCGGGGAGCTGTTTTTT. This chain links TRBV5-8 with TRBJ2-2, with D maybe TRBD2 (5 bases). Germline loops: CDR1 SGHTS, CDR2 YDEGEE. The CDR3 contains 14 residues. V was shortened by 0 bases and J by 6 bases, with 9 bases between the two germline ends.

The rearrangement links TRBV15 to TRBJ2-1; 9 nucleotides line up with TRBD2. V trimming: 1 base; J trimming: 4 bases; junction bases outside the gene matches: 2. The CDR3 is made up of 15 amino acids. Germline CDR1 is LNHNV and CDR2 is YYDKDF (reference sequence). DNA of the CDR3: TGTGCCACCAGCAGAGGACTAGCGGATTACAATGAGCAGTTCTTC. Residues: CATSRGLADYNEQFF.

The chain joins TRBV4-3 to TRBJ2-3; D is possibly TRBD2 (5 bases). V was cut by 1 base and J by 7 bases, with 15 bases left in between. The CDR3 loop spans 15 amino acids. Germline CDR1 and CDR2: LGHNA and YSLEER. CDR3 in DNA: TGCGCCAGCAGCCAAGGGACGGGGTATGGGTATACGCAGTATTTT. This encodes CASSQGTGYGYTQYF.

Only a few counts were recorded for this clone. At one boundary the junction diverges from the germline segment, which might be a read error. The chain is built from TRBV6-2 or TRBV6-3 and TRBJ2-7, with D perhaps matching TRBD1 (6 bases). From germline, CDR1 is MNHEY and CDR2 SVGEGT. This CDR3 has 15 amino acids. The CDR3 DNA reads TGTGCCAGCAGTTACGATTGGACAGAGGAGAACAGAGGAGACTTC. It encodes CASSYDWTEENRGDF.

V is TRBV15 and J is TRBJ2-3, with 7 bases lining up with TRBD1. The CDR3 runs to 15 residues. With V trimmed by 8 bases and J by 0 bases, 8 bases remained unmatched. From germline, CDR1 is LNHNV and CDR2 YYDKDF (reference sequence). CDR3 in amino acids: CATGGQLTSTDTQYF. Written as DNA, the CDR3 is TGTGCCACCGGGGGACAGCTGACTAGCACAGATACGCAGTATTTT.

This clone was picked up a small number of times. The chain recombines TRBV7-8 with TRBJ2-7, with 9 positions matching TRBD1. CDR1 is SGHVS and CDR2 is FQNEAQ in the germline V gene. The CDR3 sequence is 18 residues long. Trimming removed 3 bases from V and 3 bases from J; junction bases left unmatched: 15. The DNA for the CDR3 is TGTGCCAGCAGCTTCCCGGGACAGGGTGCTTCCCTTGTCTACGAGCAGTACTTC. It yields the protein CASSFPGQGASLVYEQYF.

This sequence joins TRBV4-3 and TRBJ2-1, with D maybe TRBD2 (6 bases). V was cut by 0 bases and J by 0 bases, with 9 bases left in between. Germline V gene data show CDR1 as LGHNA and CDR2 as YSLEER. The CDR3 is 16 residues long. CDR3 sequence reads: CASSQDSGVSYNEQFF. The CDR3 nucleotides are TGCGCCAGCAGCCAAGATTCGGGGGTCTCCTACAATGAGCAGTTCTTC.

The chain employs TRBV6-5 and TRBJ1-5; D is unresolved. The CDR3 length is 15 residues. Trimming took 0 bases from V and 0 from J, leaving 6 bases between them. CDR1 is MNHEY and CDR2 is SVGAGI in the germline V gene. The CDR3 DNA reads TGTGCCAGCAGTTACTCTCAGAATAGCAATCAGCCCCAGCATTTT. It specifies CASSYSQNSNQPQHF.

V gene TRBV19 combines with J gene TRBJ2-7; 11 bases align to TRBD2. From germline, CDR1 is LNHDA and CDR2 SQIVND (reference sequence). The CDR3 consists of 15 residues. The trim removed 3 bases at V and 5 bases at J, leaving 6 bases unmatched. The CDR3 loop is CASSIVAGGPDEQYF. Written as DNA, the CDR3 is TGTGCCAGTAGTATTGTAGCGGGAGGGCCAGACGAGCAGTACTTC.

This chain joins TRBV6-2 or TRBV6-3 and TRBJ2-5; 9 bases align to TRBD2. J gave up 5 bases and V 2 bases, and 3 bases lay outside the gene matches. The CDR3 has 14 amino acids. Per germline, CDR1 MNHEY and CDR2 SVGEGT. The CDR3, as DNA: TGTGCCAGCAGTTACCTTAGCGGGGGCGAGACCCAGTACTTC. This translates into CASSYLSGGETQYF.

This clone was observed once. This chain joins TRBV12-3 or TRBV12-4 and TRBJ1-2; 7 bases map to TRBD1. V lost 9 bases to trimming and J lost 4 bases; unmatched junction nucleotides: 5. This CDR3 region has 12 residues. The DNA for the CDR3 is TGTGCCAGTCGTGGGGACAGCTATGGCTACACCTTC. Translating gives CASRGDSYGYTF.

This chain links TRBV19 with TRBJ2-7, with D perhaps TRBD2 (5 bases). With 4 bases removed from V and 2 bases from J, the gap between germline ends came to 9 bases. The CDR3 runs 13 residues. The germline CDR1 and CDR2 sequences are LNHDA and SQIVND (reference sequence). This chain's CDR3 is CASSTRETYEQYF. CDR3 DNA: TGTGCCAGTAGTACGAGGGAAACCTACGAGCAGTACTTC.

The chain joins TRBV29-1 to TRBJ1-1; D is unclear. Trimming removed 0 bases at V and 2 bases at J, with 16 bases between. The CDR3 contains 16 residues. Germline CDR1 SQVTM, CDR2 ANQGSEA. CDR3 residues: CSVEDLLQAFNTEAFF. The CDR3 bases are TGCAGCGTTGAAGATCTTCTCCAGGCTTTTAACACTGAAGCTTTCTTT.

The chain is built from TRBV6-1 and TRBJ2-5, with D unresolved. Per germline, CDR1 MNHNS and CDR2 SASEGT. This CDR3 has 15 amino acids. V lost 2 bases to trimming and J lost 7 bases, with 17 bases between them. The CDR3 sequence: CASSEPPRSVGTQYF. The CDR3 bases are TGTGCCAGCAGTGAACCCCCCAGAAGCGTAGGGACCCAGTACTTC.